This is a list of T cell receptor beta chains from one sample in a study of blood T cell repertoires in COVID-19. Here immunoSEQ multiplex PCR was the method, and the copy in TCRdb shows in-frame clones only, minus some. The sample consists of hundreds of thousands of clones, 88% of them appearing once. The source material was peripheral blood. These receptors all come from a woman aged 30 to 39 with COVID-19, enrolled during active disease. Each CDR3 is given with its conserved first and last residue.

CDR3 protein: CASSLVAGNYEQYF
V gene: TRBV7-2
CDR3 length: 14

CDR3 protein: CASSSDSYMNTEAFF
V gene: TRBV7-2
CDR3 length: 15

CDR3 protein: CASSPRTGSYEKLFF
V gene: TRBV19
CDR3 length: 15

CDR3 protein: CASSSGLVSPEQFF
V gene: TRBV9
CDR3 length: 14

CDR3 protein: CASSPIGLGNTIYF
V gene: TRBV18
CDR3 length: 14

CDR3 protein: CSASQGLFTEAFF
V gene: TRBV20-1
CDR3 length: 13

CDR3 protein: CASRSGDYGYTF
V gene: TRBV28
CDR3 length: 12

CDR3 protein: CASSLGGGRYNEQFF
V gene: TRBV7-8
CDR3 length: 15

CDR3 protein: CASSQRTGNTGELFF
V gene: TRBV4-1
CDR3 length: 15

CDR3 protein: CASSQQGTIGHEQFF
V gene: TRBV14
CDR3 length: 15

CDR3 protein: CASSLRGENYGYTF
V gene: TRBV3-1/TRBV3-2
CDR3 length: 14

CDR3 protein: CASSLEYTGKSGNTIYF
V gene: TRBV11-2
CDR3 length: 17

CDR3 protein: CASSLQGMNTEAFF
V gene: TRBV7-9
CDR3 length: 14

CDR3 protein: CASSSRENYGYTF
V gene: TRBV7-9
CDR3 length: 13

CDR3 protein: CASSYSPVSSYNEQFF
V gene: TRBV6-5
CDR3 length: 16